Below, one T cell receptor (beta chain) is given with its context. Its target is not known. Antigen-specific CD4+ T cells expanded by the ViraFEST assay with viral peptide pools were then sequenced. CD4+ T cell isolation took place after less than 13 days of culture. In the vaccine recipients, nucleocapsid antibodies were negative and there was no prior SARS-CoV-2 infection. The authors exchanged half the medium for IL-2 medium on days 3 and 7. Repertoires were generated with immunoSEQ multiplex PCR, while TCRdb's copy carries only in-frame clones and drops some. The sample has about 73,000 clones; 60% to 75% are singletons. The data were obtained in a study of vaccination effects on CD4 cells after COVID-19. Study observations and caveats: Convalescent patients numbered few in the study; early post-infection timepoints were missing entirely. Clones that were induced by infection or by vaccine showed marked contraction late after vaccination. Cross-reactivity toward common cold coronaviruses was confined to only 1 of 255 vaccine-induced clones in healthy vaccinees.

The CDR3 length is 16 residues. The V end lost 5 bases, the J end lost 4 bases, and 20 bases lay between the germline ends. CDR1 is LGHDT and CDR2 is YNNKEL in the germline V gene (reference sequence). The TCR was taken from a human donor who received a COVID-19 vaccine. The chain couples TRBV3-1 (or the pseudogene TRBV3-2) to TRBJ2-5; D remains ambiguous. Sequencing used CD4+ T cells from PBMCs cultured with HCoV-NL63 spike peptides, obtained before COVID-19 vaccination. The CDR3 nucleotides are TGTGCCAGCAGCAAGTACAGCATCGGTGTCGGAGAGACCCAGTACTTC. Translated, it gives CASSKYSIGVGETQYF.